Shown below are 5 T cell receptor beta chains from a single sample sequenced in a study of control samples from healthy donors and cancer patients. Libraries were prepared by immunoSEQ multiplex PCR; TCRdb keeps only in-frame clonotypes and omits some of them. This sample has fewer than 200,000 clones, with around 94% found just once. Sequencing used blood. Receptor source: a man aged 25 to 40 in good health.

There are a few counts of this clone. The rearrangement joins TRBV7-2 to TRBJ1-6, with 9 bases that match TRBD1. This CDR3 is 15 amino acids long. V gave up 4 bases and J gave up 7 bases; unmatched junction bases: 5. Germline CDR1 reads SGHTA; CDR2 reads FQGNSA. CDR3 sequence reads: CASSYGTGRNSPLHF. The CDR3, as DNA: TGTGCCAGCAGCTACGGGACAGGGCGAAATTCACCCCTCCACTTT.

The V call is TRBV5-1, the J call TRBJ2-7; 7 positions match TRBD2. The germline V gene encodes CDR1 SGHRS and CDR2 YFSETQ. The CDR3 length is 15 residues. After removal of 4 bases from V and 6 bases from J, the junction contained 13 bases not matched to a gene. The CDR3 sequence: CASSPGTKLKGEQYF. The CDR3, as DNA: TGCGCCAGCAGCCCGGGGACTAAACTCAAAGGCGAGCAGTACTTC.

The genes are TRBV28 and TRBJ1-5; a weak D match, TRBD1 (5 bases). The CDR3 is made up of 17 amino acids. Trimming left V 4 bases short and J 0 bases short, with 16 bases between. Germline assignment: CDR1 MDHEN and CDR2 SYDVKM. In DNA form, the CDR3 reads TGTGCCAGCAGTTCGACGGGACTAACTTATAGCAATCAGCCCCAGCATTTT. The encoded protein is CASSSTGLTYSNQPQHF.

The V gene is TRBV19, the J gene TRBJ1-5, with unresolved D. V lost 5 bases to trimming and J lost 4 bases, with 15 bases between them. Germline loops: CDR1 LNHDA, CDR2 SQIVND (reference sequence). The CDR3 has 15 residues. The CDR3, as DNA: TGTGCCAGTAGTTCCGCGGCGGTGGGGAATCAGCCCCAGCATTTT. This sequence encodes CASSSAAVGNQPQHF.

J is TRBJ2-3 and V is TRBV9; perhaps TRBD1 as D (7 bases). V was cut by 3 bases and J by 3 bases, with 11 bases left in between. CDR1 SGDLS and CDR2 YYNGEE come from the germline V gene. The CDR3 extends over 14 amino acids. CDR3 DNA: TGTGCCAGCAGCGCAGGGGGGTGGACAGATACGCAGTATTTT. Amino acid sequence: CASSAGGWTDTQYF.